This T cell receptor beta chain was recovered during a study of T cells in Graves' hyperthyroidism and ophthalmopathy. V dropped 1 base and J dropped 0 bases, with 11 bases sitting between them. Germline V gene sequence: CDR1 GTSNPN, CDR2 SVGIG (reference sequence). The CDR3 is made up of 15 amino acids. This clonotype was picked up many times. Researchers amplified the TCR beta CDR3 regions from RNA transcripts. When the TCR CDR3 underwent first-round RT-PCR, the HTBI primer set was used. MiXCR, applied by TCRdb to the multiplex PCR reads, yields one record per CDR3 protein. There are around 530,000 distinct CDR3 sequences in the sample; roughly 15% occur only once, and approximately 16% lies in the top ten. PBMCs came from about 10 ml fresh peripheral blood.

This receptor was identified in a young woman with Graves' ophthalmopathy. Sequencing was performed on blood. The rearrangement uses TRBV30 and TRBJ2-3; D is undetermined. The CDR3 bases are TGTGCCTGGAGTGGTGTGGAGTTCAGCACAGATACGCAGTATTTT. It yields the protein CAWSGVEFSTDTQYF.